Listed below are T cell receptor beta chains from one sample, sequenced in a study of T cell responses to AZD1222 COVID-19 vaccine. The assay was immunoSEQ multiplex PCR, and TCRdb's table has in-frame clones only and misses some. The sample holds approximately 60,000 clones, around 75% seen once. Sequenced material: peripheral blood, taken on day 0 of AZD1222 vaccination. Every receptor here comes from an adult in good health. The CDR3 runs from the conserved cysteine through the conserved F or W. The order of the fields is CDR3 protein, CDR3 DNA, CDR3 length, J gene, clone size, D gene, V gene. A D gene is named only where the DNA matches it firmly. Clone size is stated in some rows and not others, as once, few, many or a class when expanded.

CDR3: CASNMVSSNTEAFF; DNA: TGTGCCAGTAATATGGTCAGTTCTAACACTGAAGCTTTCTTT; length: 14; J: TRBJ1-1; size: -; D: -; V: TRBV19
CDR3: CASSLGYGKETQYF; DNA: TGTGCCAGCAGCTTAGGCTACGGGAAAGAGACCCAGTACTTC; length: 14; J: TRBJ2-5; size: once; D: -; V: TRBV7-2
CDR3: CASSPPQQGFDTGELFF; DNA: TGTGCCAGCAGTCCCCCCCAACAGGGTTTCGACACCGGGGAGCTGTTTTTT; length: 17; J: TRBJ2-2; size: once; D: -; V: TRBV28
CDR3: CASGSGQSNFNEQFF; DNA: TGTGCTAGTGGTTCGGGACAGTCAAACTTCAATGAGCAGTTCTTC; length: 15; J: TRBJ2-1; size: few; D: TRBD1; V: TRBV12-5
CDR3: CASRLGNTEAFF; DNA: TGTGCCAGCCGACTGGGGAACACTGAAGCTTTCTTT; length: 12; J: TRBJ1-1; size: -; D: -; V: TRBV7-9
CDR3: CASSIAGGENTEAFF; DNA: TGTGCCAGTAGTATAGCCGGGGGCGAGAACACTGAAGCTTTCTTT; length: 15; J: TRBJ1-1; size: few; D: -; V: TRBV19
CDR3: CASSSRLRAESAQHF; DNA: TGTGCCAGCAGTTCCCGCCTTAGGGCTGAAAGTGCCCAGCATTTT; length: 15; J: TRBJ1-5; size: -; D: -; V: TRBV27
CDR3: CATSDQGERQFF; DNA: TGTGCCACCAGTGATCAGGGAGAAAGGCAGTTCTTC; length: 12; J: TRBJ2-1; size: -; D: -; V: TRBV24-1
CDR3: CAISESTGTYGYTF; DNA: TGTGCCATCAGTGAGTCAACAGGGACCTATGGCTACACCTTC; length: 14; J: TRBJ1-2; size: -; D: -; V: TRBV10-3
CDR3: CATIGSVGRLDTEAFF; DNA: TGTGCCACCATTGGAAGTGTCGGGCGGCTGGACACTGAAGCTTTCTTT; length: 16; J: TRBJ1-1; size: -; D: -; V: TRBV24-1
CDR3: CASSLGTGGLDTEAFF; DNA: TGTGCCAGCTCACTAGGGACAGGGGGATTGGACACTGAAGCTTTCTTT; length: 16; J: TRBJ1-1; size: -; D: TRBD1; V: TRBV18
CDR3: CAITSSGDEQFF; DNA: TGTGCCATCACCTCATCTGGGGATGAGCAGTTCTTC; length: 12; J: TRBJ2-1; size: -; D: -; V: TRBV10-3
CDR3: CASSLQGIANEKLFF; DNA: TGCGCCAGCAGCCTTCAGGGGATAGCTAATGAAAAACTGTTTTTT; length: 15; J: TRBJ1-4; size: -; D: -; V: TRBV4-3
CDR3: CASRKDTGSYEQYF; DNA: TGTGCCAGCAGGAAGGACACTGGGTCCTACGAGCAGTACTTC; length: 14; J: TRBJ2-7; size: -; D: -; V: TRBV21-1
CDR3: CASSLGPEQYF; DNA: TGTGCCAGCAGCCTAGGTCCCGAGCAGTACTTC; length: 11; J: TRBJ2-7; size: -; D: -; V: TRBV14
CDR3: CASTYLTGQGAEAFF; DNA: TGTGCCAGCACCTACCTGACGGGACAGGGTGCTGAAGCTTTCTTT; length: 15; J: TRBJ1-1; size: -; D: TRBD1; V: TRBV7-6
CDR3: CATSPHGRRQSYQPQHF; DNA: TGTGCCACCAGCCCTCACGGTAGAAGGCAGAGCTATCAGCCCCAGCATTTT; length: 17; J: TRBJ1-5; size: -; D: -; V: TRBV15
CDR3: CASSTWGQEEETQYF; DNA: TGCGCCAGCAGCACCTGGGGGCAGGAGGAAGAGACCCAGTACTTC; length: 15; J: TRBJ2-5; size: -; D: -; V: TRBV4-1
CDR3: CSVHDRQTNEQYF; DNA: TGCAGCGTCCATGACAGGCAGACGAACGAGCAGTACTTC; length: 13; J: TRBJ2-7; size: -; D: -; V: TRBV29-1
CDR3: CASSLEPSGAHTDTQYF; DNA: TGTGCCAGCAGCTTAGAGCCTAGCGGGGCCCACACAGATACGCAGTATTTT; length: 17; J: TRBJ2-3; size: -; D: TRBD2; V: TRBV7-9
CDR3: CASSRTSQETQYF; DNA: TGTGCCAGCAGCCGGACTTCTCAAGAGACCCAGTACTTC; length: 13; J: TRBJ2-5; size: -; D: -; V: TRBV6-5
CDR3: CASSSDRESSPLHF; DNA: TGTGCCAGTAGTAGTGACAGGGAAAGCTCACCCCTCCACTTT; length: 14; J: TRBJ1-6; size: -; D: TRBD1; V: TRBV19
CDR3: CASSYQKNTEAFF; DNA: TGTGCCAGCAGTTATCAGAAGAACACTGAAGCTTTCTTT; length: 13; J: TRBJ1-1; size: -; D: -; V: TRBV6-5
CDR3: CAISEPSTYNEQFF; DNA: TGTGCCATCAGTGAGCCCTCTACCTACAATGAGCAGTTCTTC; length: 14; J: TRBJ2-1; size: few; D: -; V: TRBV10-3
CDR3: CASSPGLAGAWTKNIQYF; DNA: TGTGCCAGCAGTCCGGGACTAGCGGGGGCCTGGACCAAAAACATTCAGTACTTC; length: 18; J: TRBJ2-4; size: -; D: TRBD2; V: TRBV27
CDR3: CASSVGISGGAQETQYF; DNA: TGTGCCAGCAGCGTAGGGATTAGCGGGGGGGCCCAAGAGACCCAGTACTTC; length: 17; J: TRBJ2-5; size: -; D: TRBD2; V: TRBV9
CDR3: CASSVRGSAYEQYF; DNA: TGTGCCAGCAGTGTCAGAGGGTCGGCTTACGAGCAGTACTTC; length: 14; J: TRBJ2-7; size: -; D: -; V: TRBV2
CDR3: CASSSVVNTEAFF; DNA: TGTGCCAGCAGCTCAGTAGTGAACACTGAAGCTTTCTTT; length: 13; J: TRBJ1-1; size: -; D: -; V: TRBV7-9
CDR3: CASSLAGWYEQYF; DNA: TGTGCCAGCAGCTTGGCAGGGTGGTACGAGCAGTACTTC; length: 13; J: TRBJ2-7; size: -; D: -; V: TRBV6-5
CDR3: CASKGVGQGDLSPLHF; DNA: TGTGCCAGCAAAGGTGTGGGACAGGGGGATCTTTCACCCCTCCACTTT; length: 16; J: TRBJ1-6; size: -; D: TRBD1; V: TRBV28
CDR3: CASHTNNSPLHF; DNA: TGTGCCAGCCACACGAATAATTCACCCCTCCACTTT; length: 12; J: TRBJ1-6; size: -; D: -; V: TRBV5-4
CDR3: CASSPLGSNTGELFF; DNA: TGTGCCAGCAGCCCCCTAGGGTCGAACACCGGGGAGCTGTTTTTT; length: 15; J: TRBJ2-2; size: few; D: -; V: TRBV7-2